What follows are 22 T cell receptor beta chains derived from one specimen sequenced in a study of blood T cell repertoires in COVID-19. The repertoire was sequenced with immunoSEQ multiplex PCR; TCRdb's copy has only in-frame clones and lacks some. The sample shows roughly 250,000 clones, 84% of them seen only once. The source material was peripheral blood. These receptors were obtained from a person between 65 and 79 years old with COVID-19, enrolled during active disease.

The J gene is TRBJ2-7, the V gene TRBV6-5, with D perhaps TRBD2 (5 bases). The CDR3 has 14 residues. Trimming cost V 2 bases and J 0 bases, with 8 bases left between them. Per the germline V gene, CDR1 is MNHEY and CDR2 is SVGAGI. DNA for the CDR3: TGTGCCAGCAGTTACACTAGATTCTCCTACGAGCAGTACTTC. Translation: CASSYTRFSYEQYF.

The V call is TRBV11-2, the J call TRBJ1-2, with TRBD1 as a possible D gene (5 bases). Germline V CDR1 and CDR2: SGHAT, FQNNGV. V was clipped by 2 bases and J by 8 bases, with 15 bases between them. The CDR3 has 14 residues. In DNA, the CDR3 is TGTGCCAGCAGCTTATCCGTGTCAGGGAAAGGCTACACCTTC. Protein sequence: CASSLSVSGKGYTF.

The chain combines TRBV18 with TRBJ2-3, with 7 nucleotides matching TRBD2. The CDR3 runs 14 residues. The V segment lost 3 bases and the J segment 4 bases; nucleotides outside the gene matches: 4. From germline, CDR1 is KGHSH and CDR2 LQKENI. In DNA, the CDR3 is TGTGCCAGCTCACCGGGCCTAGCGGCAGATACGCAGTATTTT. This translates into CASSPGLAADTQYF.

The chain employs TRBV5-1 and TRBJ2-2, with 16 bases that match TRBD2. The germline CDR1 and CDR2 sequences are SGHRS and YFSETQ. V dropped 6 bases and J dropped 7; count of bases not matched to a gene: 9. The CDR3 spans 17 residues. CDR3 protein: CASTQGLAGGPNGELFF. CDR3 bases: TGCGCCAGCACCCAGGGACTAGCGGGAGGGCCAAACGGGGAGCTGTTTTTT. Variable domain in full (rest from reference TRBV5-1 and TRBJ2-2): KAGVTQTPRYLIKTRGQQVTLSCSPISGHRSVSWYQQTPGQGLQFLFEYFSETQRNKGNFPGRFSGRQFSNSRSEMNVSTLELGDSALYLCASTQGLAGGPNGELFFGEGSRLTVL.

The gene calls are TRBV6-2 or TRBV6-3 and TRBJ2-1, with 12 bases lining up with TRBD2. Germline V lookup: CDR1 MNHEY, CDR2 SVGEGT. V shed 5 bases and J 7 bases; nucleotides not matched to a gene: 3. The CDR3 loop spans 14 amino acids. As DNA, the CDR3 is TGTGCCAGCAGTCGGACTAGCGGGGCAAATGAGCAGTTCTTC. Its protein product is CASSRTSGANEQFF.

The V call is TRBV11-1, the J call TRBJ2-1, with TRBD2 matching 8 bases. The CDR3 sequence is 15 residues long. CDR1 and CDR2 (germline): SGHAT, FQDESV (reference sequence). The J segment lost 7 bases and the V segment lost 2 bases, leaving 7 bases of the junction unmatched. This CDR3 is CASSLIRSGGNEQFF. DNA of the CDR3: TGTGCCAGCAGCTTAATTCGTTCGGGAGGGAATGAGCAGTTCTTC.

This chain joins TRBV7-8 and TRBJ2-3; 12 bases agree with TRBD2. This CDR3 has 19 amino acids. Trimming removed 5 bases from V and 0 bases from J; junction bases left unmatched: 12. Germline V CDR1 and CDR2: SGHVS, FQNEAQ. The CDR3 bases are TGTGCCAGCAGCCCGTTAACTAGCGGGGGGTTCCTTAGCACAGATACGCAGTATTTT. Its protein is CASSPLTSGGFLSTDTQYF.

The rearrangement uses TRBV5-4 and TRBJ2-7; 8 bases align to TRBD2. This CDR3 has 15 residues. Germline V lookup: CDR1 SGHNT, CDR2 YYREEE (reference sequence). The junction had 7 bases not matched to a gene; V was cut back by 4 bases and J by 1 base. CDR3 nucleotide sequence: TGTGCCAGCAGCCCGTGGGCTAGCGGGTCCTACGAGCAGTACTTC. Translation gives CASSPWASGSYEQYF.

DNA for the CDR3: TGTGCCAGCTCAGGGACAGACTATGGCTACACCTTC. As protein: CASSGTDYGYTF. The chain recombines TRBV28 with TRBJ1-2, with 7 bases matching TRBD1. The germline CDR1 and CDR2 sequences are MDHEN and SYDVKM. With V trimmed by 8 bases and J by 3 bases, 3 bases remained unmatched. The CDR3 extends over 12 amino acids.

This chain connects TRBV7-9 to TRBJ1-6; D gene unclear. CDR1 and CDR2 (germline): SEHNR, FQNEAQ (reference sequence). Trimming stripped 4 bases from V and 7 bases from J, with 11 bases between. The CDR3 is made up of 14 amino acids. CDR3 protein: CASSYGNFNSPLHF. The CDR3 DNA follows: TGTGCCAGCAGCTACGGGAACTTCAATTCACCCCTCCACTTT.

The chain has TRBV19 and TRBJ2-7; weak D call: TRBD2 (5 bases). Per the germline V gene, CDR1 is LNHDA and CDR2 is SQIVND (reference sequence). The CDR3 contains 14 residues. The V end lost 3 bases, the J end lost 4 bases, and 13 bases lay between the germline ends. CDR3 amino acids: CASSMRATTYEQYF. The CDR3, as DNA: TGTGCCAGTAGTATGAGGGCGACTACTTACGAGCAGTACTTC.

This chain joins TRBV5-1 and TRBJ2-1, with 9 bases identical to TRBD2. The CDR3 runs 15 residues. V dropped 4 bases and J dropped 9; count of bases not matched to a gene: 11. Per germline, CDR1 SGHRS and CDR2 YFSETQ. DNA of the CDR3: TGCGCCAGCAGCCCCTCGGTAGCGGGAGTTGGTGAGCAGTTCTTC. Its translation: CASSPSVAGVGEQFF.

The chain employs TRBV6-5 and TRBJ2-3; 8 bases map to TRBD2. CDR1 MNHEY and CDR2 SVGAGI come from the germline V gene. V lost 2 bases, J lost 4 bases, and 5 bases stayed unmatched. The CDR3 loop spans 15 amino acids. CDR3 sequence: CASSYAGGRADTQYF. The CDR3 DNA is TGTGCCAGCAGTTACGCGGGGGGCCGAGCAGATACGCAGTATTTT.

This chain links TRBV5-6 with TRBJ1-2; TRBD1 aligns across 7 bases. V lost 4 bases, J lost 5 bases, and 5 bases stayed unmatched. The CDR3 consists of 13 residues. CDR1 is SGHDT and CDR2 is YYEEEE in the germline V gene. The CDR3 protein is CASSLTGVYGYTF. CDR3 in DNA: TGTGCCAGCAGCCTAACAGGGGTTTATGGCTACACCTTC.

Concerning this clone itself: The junction differs from germline at one of its ends, possibly a read error. The J gene is TRBJ2-4, the V gene TRBV7-2; no clear D gene. CDR3 length equals 12 residues. Germline assignment: CDR1 SGHTA and CDR2 FQGNSA. The CDR3 here is CASSSAGSPDDF. As DNA, the CDR3 is TGTGCCAGCAGCTCGGCCGGGTCCCCCGATGACTTC. Looking up the rest from reference TRBV7-2 and TRBJ2-4 gives the full variable domain: GAGVSQSPSNKVTEKGKDVELRCDPISGHTALYWYRQSLGQGLEFLIYFQGNSAPDKSGLPSDRFSAERTGGSVSTLTIQRTQQEDSAVYLCASSSAGSPDDFGAGTRLSVL.

The chain carries TRBV7-9 and TRBJ2-1; 12 bases are a match to TRBD1. Germline V CDR1 and CDR2: SEHNR, FQNEAQ (reference sequence). The CDR3 length is 15 residues. The V segment lost 4 bases and the J segment 7 bases; nucleotides outside the gene matches: 5. Here the CDR3 DNA reads TGTGCCAGCAGCTCACCGGGACAGGGGGCGAATGAGCAGTTCTTC. Residues: CASSSPGQGANEQFF.

This clone was seen only once. The V and J genes are TRBV7-9 and TRBJ2-5; 15 nucleotides agree with TRBD2. From germline, CDR1 is SEHNR and CDR2 FQNEAQ (reference sequence). Unmatched junction bases numbered 4, after V lost 0 bases and J lost 5 bases. The CDR3 runs 17 residues. CDR3 DNA sequence: TGTGCCAGCAGCTTAGCCGGCGGACTAGCGGGAGGGGAGACCCAGTACTTC. Translating it yields CASSLAGGLAGGETQYF.

The chain carries TRBV7-6 and TRBJ1-6; the D gene is possibly TRBD1 (5 bases). Germline CDR1 and CDR2: SGHVS and FNYEAQ. This CDR3 spans 15 amino acids. The V end lost 4 bases, the J end lost 4 bases, and 11 bases lay between the germline ends. The CDR3 DNA reads TGTGCCAGCAGCTGGCGACAGTCTTATAATTCACCCCTCCACTTT. Its protein is CASSWRQSYNSPLHF.

The chain carries TRBV3-1 (or the pseudogene TRBV3-2) and TRBJ1-2; possible D gene TRBD1, 6 bases. The CDR3 is 15 amino acids. Germline CDR1 is LGHDT and CDR2 is YNNKEL (reference sequence). V lost 2 bases to trimming and J lost 7 bases, with 17 bases between them. CDR3 sequence (DNA): TGTGCCAGCAGCCAATATAACAGGGCGGGGGCTGGCTACACCTTC. Protein: CASSQYNRAGAGYTF.

This chain uses TRBV7-9 with TRBJ1-4; D possibly corresponds to TRBD1 (6 bases). Trimming removed 6 bases at V and 5 bases at J, with 13 bases between. Looked up from germline, CDR1 is SEHNR and CDR2 is FQNEAQ (reference sequence). The CDR3 consists of 14 residues. CDR3 region: CASSSDRGNEKLFF. CDR3 bases: TGTGCCAGCAGTTCGGACAGAGGGAATGAAAAACTGTTTTTT.

This clone was seen only a few times. The chain is built from TRBV21-1 and TRBJ2-5; the D segment call TRBD1 is taken from the table without a DNA check. TRBV21-1 corresponds to a pseudogene. This CDR3 comprises 15 residues. CDR3 bases: TGTGCCAGCAGCAAGCCGGACAGGGTGGGAGAGACCCAGTACTTC. It yields the protein CASSKPDRVGETQYF.

This chain joins TRBV7-2 and TRBJ2-3; TRBD2 aligns across 9 bases. This CDR3 has 16 residues. The V segment lost 1 base and the J segment 1 base; nucleotides outside the gene matches: 3. The germline V gene encodes CDR1 SGHTA and CDR2 FQGNSA. The CDR3 is CASSLGAGGGTDTQYF. The CDR3 bases are TGTGCCAGCAGCTTAGGGGCGGGAGGGGGCACAGATACGCAGTATTTT.